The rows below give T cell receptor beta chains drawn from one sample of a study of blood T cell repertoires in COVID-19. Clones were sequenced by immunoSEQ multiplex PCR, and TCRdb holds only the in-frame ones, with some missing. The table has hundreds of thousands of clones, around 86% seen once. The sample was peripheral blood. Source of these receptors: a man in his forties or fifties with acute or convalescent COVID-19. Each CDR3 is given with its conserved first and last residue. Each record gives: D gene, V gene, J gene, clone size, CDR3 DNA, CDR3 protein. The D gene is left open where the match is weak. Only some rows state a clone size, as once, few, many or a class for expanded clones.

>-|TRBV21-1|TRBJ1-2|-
TGTGCCAGCAGCAAAAATTCGGGACAGGCCGTATACTATGGCTACACCTTC
CASSKNSGQAVYYGYTF
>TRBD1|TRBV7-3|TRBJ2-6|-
TGTGCCAGCAGCCGAACCGGGACAGGGGTTGCTGGGGCCAACGTCCTGACTTTC
CASSRTGTGVAGANVLTF
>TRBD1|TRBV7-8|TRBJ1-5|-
TGTGCCAGCAGCCTACAGGGGAGTCAGCCCCAGCATTTT
CASSLQGSQPQHF
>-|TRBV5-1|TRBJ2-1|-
TGCGCCAGCAGCAGGGAGGGGGATCTCAATGAGCAGTTCTTC
CASSREGDLNEQFF
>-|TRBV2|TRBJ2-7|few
TGTGCCAGCAGTGAAGATTTATCACTTCCTTACGAGCAGTACTTC
CASSEDLSLPYEQYF
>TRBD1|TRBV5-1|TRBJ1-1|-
TGCGCCAGCAGCCCCCGGGACAGGGCGAACACTGAAGCTTTCTTT
CASSPRDRANTEAFF
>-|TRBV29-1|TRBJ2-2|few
TGCAGCGTTGTATTGTACGGGGAGCTGTTTTTT
CSVVLYGELFF
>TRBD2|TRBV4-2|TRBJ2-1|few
TGTGCCAGCAGCCAAGGGACTAGTTACAATGAGCAGTTCTTC
CASSQGTSYNEQFF
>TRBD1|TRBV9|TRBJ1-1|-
TGTGCCAGCAGCCCGAGCAGGGGGCGAGGAGACACTGAAGCTTTCTTT
CASSPSRGRGDTEAFF
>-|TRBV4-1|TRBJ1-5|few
TGCGCCAGCAGCCAAGGACACCCCTATAGCAATCAGCCCCAGCATTTT
CASSQGHPYSNQPQHF
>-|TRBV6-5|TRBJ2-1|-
TGTGCCAGCAGTTATGGAAGGGGAGGACACAATGAGCAGTTCTTC
CASSYGRGGHNEQFF
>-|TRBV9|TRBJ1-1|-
TGTGCCAGCAGCAGGGGAGGGACGGCTGAAGCTTTCTTT
CASSRGGTAEAFF
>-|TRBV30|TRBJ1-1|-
TGTGCCTGGAGTGTTTCGACAGCTGAAGCTTTCTTT
CAWSVSTAEAFF
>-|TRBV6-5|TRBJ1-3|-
TGTGCCAGCCGACGGGGGGGTACGGGAAACACCATATATTTT
CASRRGGTGNTIYF
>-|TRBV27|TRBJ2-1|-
TGTGCCAGCAGTTTAGGGTGGGCCAATGAGCAGTTCTTC
CASSLGWANEQFF
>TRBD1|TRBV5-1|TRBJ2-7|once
TGCGCCAGCAGCTTGGCCAGGGGGCACGAGCAGTACTTC
CASSLARGHEQYF
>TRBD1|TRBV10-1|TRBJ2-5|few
TGCGCCAGCAGTGACGACAGGGCTCAAGAGACCCAGTACTTC
CASSDDRAQETQYF
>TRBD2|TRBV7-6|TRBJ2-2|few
TGTGCCAGCAGCTTAGCTTACGGGGGGAGCACCGGGGAGCTGTTTTTT
CASSLAYGGSTGELFF
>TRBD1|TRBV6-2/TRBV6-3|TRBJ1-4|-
TGTGCCAGCAGCCCGGGACAGATCCCTGAAAAACTGTTTTTT
CASSPGQIPEKLFF
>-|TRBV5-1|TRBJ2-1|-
TGCGCCAGCTCCCGACGGGGACTTTACAATGAGCAGTTCTTC
CASSRRGLYNEQFF
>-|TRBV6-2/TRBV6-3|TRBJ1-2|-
TGTGCCAGCAGTTCCCGGGACACCAATGGCTACACCTTC
CASSSRDTNGYTF
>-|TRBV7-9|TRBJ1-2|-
TGTGCCAGCAGAGGCAACGGGGGATATGGCTACACCTTC
CASRGNGGYGYTF
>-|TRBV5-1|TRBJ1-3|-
TGCGCCAGCAGCCCCGGGACATCAGGAAACACCATATATTTT
CASSPGTSGNTIYF
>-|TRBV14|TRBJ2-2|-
TGTGCCAGCAGCCAGGCGGGACAGTTTGGCGGGGAGCTGTTTTTT
CASSQAGQFGGELFF
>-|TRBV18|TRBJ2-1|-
TGTGCCAGCTCACCACCCTCGGGGTACAATGAGCAGTTCTTC
CASSPPSGYNEQFF
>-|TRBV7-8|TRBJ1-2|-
TGTGCCAGCAGCCCGGCCCCCGGACGGGGCGGGATCGGCTACACCTTC
CASSPAPGRGGIGYTF
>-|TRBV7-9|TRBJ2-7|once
TGTGCCAGCAGCCTTCGGACAGTCGAGCAGTACTTC
CASSLRTVEQYF
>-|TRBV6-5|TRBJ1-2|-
TGTGCCAGCAGTTACTCGCCCGGGGCTAACTATGGCTACACCTTC
CASSYSPGANYGYTF
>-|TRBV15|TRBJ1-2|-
TGTGCCACCAGCAGAGAGCTGGGCGGAGGAAAGCGTGGCTACACCTTC
CATSRELGGGKRGYTF
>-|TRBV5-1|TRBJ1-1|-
TGCGCCAGCAGTCGCAACGGGGGTTTACTCACTGAAGCTTTCTTT
CASSRNGGLLTEAFF
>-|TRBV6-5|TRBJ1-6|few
TGTGCCAGCAGTTACACGCCCCCGGGGGGGATCTCACCCCTCCACTTT
CASSYTPPGGISPLHF
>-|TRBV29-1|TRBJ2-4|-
TGCAGCGTTCACACAGGGTTTAACATTCAGTACTTC
CSVHTGFNIQYF
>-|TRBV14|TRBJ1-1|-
TGTGCCAGCAGCCCCCCGGGGGGGCAAGCTTTCTTT
CASSPPGGQAFF
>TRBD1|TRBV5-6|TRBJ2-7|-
TGTGCCAGCAGCCCCCCGGACAGGGTTTTCCCCTACGAGCAGTACTTC
CASSPPDRVFPYEQYF
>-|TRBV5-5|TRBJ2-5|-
TGTGCCAGCAGCTTGGCGTCAGATCAAGAGACCCAGTACTTC
CASSLASDQETQYF
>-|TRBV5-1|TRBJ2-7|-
TGCGCCAGCACTTCCGGGACACCAGCCTACGAGCAGTACTTC
CASTSGTPAYEQYF
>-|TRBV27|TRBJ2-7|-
TGTGCCAGCAGTTTATTTGGTTCAGGCGAGCAGTACTTC
CASSLFGSGEQYF
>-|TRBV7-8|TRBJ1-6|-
TGTGCCAGCAGCTTAGGGCAGGGCTATTCACCCCTCCACTTT
CASSLGQGYSPLHF
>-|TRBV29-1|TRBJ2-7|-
TGCAGCGTTGAACAGGCGGGGAGGAACGAGCAGTACTTC
CSVEQAGRNEQYF
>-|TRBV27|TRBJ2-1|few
TGTGCCAGCAGTTTTGGGGGGGCGGGGAATGAGCAGTTCTTC
CASSFGGAGNEQFF
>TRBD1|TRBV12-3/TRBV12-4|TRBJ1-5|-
TGTGCCAGCAGTTTGACAGGGAATCAGCCCCAGCATTTT
CASSLTGNQPQHF
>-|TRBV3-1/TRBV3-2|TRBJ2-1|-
TGTGCCAGCAGCTTAGACTACAATGAGCAGTTCTTC
CASSLDYNEQFF
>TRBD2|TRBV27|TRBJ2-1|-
TGTGCCAGCAGTTTTCCGGGGGGTGGGCTATTGGGGGAGCAGTTCTTC
CASSFPGGGLLGEQFF
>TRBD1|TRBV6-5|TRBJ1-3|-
TGTGCCAGCAGTCTAGGGGGCTTGGGAAACACCATATATTTT
CASSLGGLGNTIYF
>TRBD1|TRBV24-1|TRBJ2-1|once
TGTGCCACCAGTGATTTGGCAGGGGGCAATGAGCAGTTCTTC
CATSDLAGGNEQFF
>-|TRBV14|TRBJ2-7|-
TGTGCCAGCAGCCAAGCAGGCTACTACGAGCAGTACTTC
CASSQAGYYEQYF
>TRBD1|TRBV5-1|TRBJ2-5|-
TGCGCCAGCAGCTTCGCCGGACAGGGGGCCGAGGAGACCCAGTACTTC
CASSFAGQGAEETQYF
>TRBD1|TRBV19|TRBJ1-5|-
TGTGCCAGTAGTATAGTGAAGGGACAGGGCCGGCAGCCCCAGCATTTT
CASSIVKGQGRQPQHF
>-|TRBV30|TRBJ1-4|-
TGTGCCTGCCGGGGGGGCTATAATGAAAAACTGTTTTTT
CACRGGYNEKLFF
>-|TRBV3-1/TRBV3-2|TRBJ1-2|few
TGTGCCAGCAGCCAAGTGACAGGTTTTGGCTACACCTTC
CASSQVTGFGYTF
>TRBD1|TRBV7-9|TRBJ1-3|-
TGTGCCAGCAGCACGAACAGGGGAACGAGCTCTGGAAACACCATATATTTT
CASSTNRGTSSGNTIYF